Following are 7 T cell receptor beta chains from one sample sequenced in a study of early T cells in non-severe SARS-CoV-2 infection (TCRdb year 2021). The library relied on 5' RACE. Sequencing instrument: NextSeq 500. TCRdb cleaned the public reads at Q25 with fastp, built clones with MiXCR and kept in-frame beta chains. Rows are combined by CDR3 protein, so each entry shows the most common genes and DNA. This sample lists roughly 100,000 distinct CDR3 sequences; roughly 12% were detected once. Clones ranked in the top ten supply about 4.4% of the sample. The sample consisted of whole blood, taken at baseline. These receptors were collected from an adult who was a healthcare worker with PCR-confirmed SARS-CoV-2 infection or an uninfected control (not recorded which).

J is TRBJ2-2 and V is TRBV13; D gene unclear. CDR1 is PRHDT and CDR2 is FYEKMQ in the germline V gene (reference sequence). The CDR3 extends over 14 amino acids. Trimming pared 2 bases from V and 6 bases from J, leaving 10 bases between. DNA of the CDR3: TGTGCCAGCAGCTTAAACTACCCCCCCGGGGAGCTGTTTTTT. It codes for CASSLNYPPGELFF.

This clonotype has a handful of counts. Germline and junction disagree at one end, which may indicate a read error. The chain joins TRBV12-3 or TRBV12-4 to TRBJ1-1, with 8 bases that match TRBD1. This CDR3 has 15 residues. The CDR3 reads CASSRTGMTGTEVFF. The CDR3 DNA sequence: TGTGCCAGCAGTAGGACAGGGATGACGGGGACTGAAGTTTTCTTT.

At least ten counts were recorded for this clonotype. The chain recombines TRBV6-1 with TRBJ2-3; D may be TRBD2 (7 bases). Trimming stripped 7 bases from V and 0 bases from J, with 26 bases between. This CDR3 spans 19 amino acids. Germline CDR1 reads MNHNS; CDR2 reads SASEGT. The CDR3 reads CASTFRGGPGTSSTDTQYF. In DNA, the CDR3 is TGTGCCAGCACCTTCCGCGGGGGCCCGGGGACCTCTAGCACAGATACGCAGTATTTT.

There are a few counts of this clonotype. The rearrangement joins TRBV20-1 to TRBJ2-1; TRBD1 matches at 7 bases. The CDR3 loop spans 13 amino acids. The ends lost 3 bases at V and 4 bases at J; junction bases unmatched: 3. CDR1 DFQATT and CDR2 SNEGSKA come from the germline V gene (reference sequence). The CDR3 nucleotides are TGCAGTGCTAGGGGGGACAGATACAATGAGCAGTTCTTC. Protein product: CSARGDRYNEQFF.

The chain joins TRBV5-1 to TRBJ2-6; D is perhaps TRBD1 or TRBD2 (5 bases each). Trimming removed 2 bases from V and 0 bases from J, with 9 bases in between. The CDR3 is 16 residues long. The germline V gene encodes CDR1 SGHRS and CDR2 YFSETQ. CDR3 nucleotides: TGCGCCAGCAGCTTTGCTGGGACCTCTGGGGCCAACGTCCTGACTTTC. It is translated as CASSFAGTSGANVLTF.

V and J are TRBV20-1 and TRBJ2-5; 7 positions match TRBD1. V trimming: 6 bases; J trimming: 2 bases; junction bases outside the gene matches: 6. This CDR3 is 13 amino acids long. Per germline, CDR1 DFQATT and CDR2 SNEGSKA (reference sequence). The DNA of the CDR3 is TGCAGTGCCTTCAGGGGGAAGCAAGAGACCCAGTACTTC. Translating gives CSAFRGKQETQYF.

This clonotype was detected a few times. This chain uses TRBV27 with TRBJ2-7, with 8 bases identical to TRBD1. The CDR3 covers 14 residues. Germline lookup yields CDR1 MNHEY and CDR2 SMNVEV (reference sequence). With V trimmed by 5 bases and J by 1 base, 4 bases remained unmatched. The CDR3 here is CASSKTGVSYEQYF. In DNA form, the CDR3 reads TGTGCCAGCAGTAAGACAGGGGTTTCCTACGAGCAGTACTTC.